These 14 T cell receptor beta chains originate from one sample sequenced in a study of chemoradiotherapy in HPV16-positive cancers (dated by TCRdb to between 2021 and 2022). Receptor libraries were prepared by the immunoSEQ multiplex PCR assay. What TCRdb holds here is the immuneACCESS table cut down to in-frame rearrangements. Part of the clones is not present; checked against another copy, under half of the missing clones reflect an unresolved V gene, and the others are unexplained. For this sample there are around 16,000 clones; roughly 80% appear just once. Roughly 1.3% of the sample is held by the ten biggest clonotypes. This specimen was acquired from a patient who underwent chemoradiotherapy. The receptors derive from a human donor with HPV-associated anogenital cancer.

V gene TRBV5-6 combines with J gene TRBJ2-6; D tentatively fits TRBD1 or TRBD2 (6 bases each). The CDR3 spans 16 residues. Looked up from germline, CDR1 is SGHDT and CDR2 is YYEEEE. Trimming removed 5 bases from V and 2 bases from J, with 14 bases in between. CDR3 sequence: CASRGGSDTGANVLTF. CDR3 bases: TGTGCCAGCAGAGGGGGGAGTGATACTGGGGCCAACGTCCTGACTTTC.

The gene calls are TRBV7-2 and TRBJ2-5; no reliable D call. CDR3 size: 15 residues. Trimming stripped 1 base from V and 3 bases from J, with 12 bases between. CDR1 SGHTA and CDR2 FQGNSA come from the germline V gene. The CDR3: CASSLVWGLEETQYF. The CDR3 DNA follows: TGTGCCAGCAGCTTAGTATGGGGTCTGGAAGAGACCCAGTACTTC.

This clone was picked up a small number of times. The genes are TRBV6-5 and TRBJ1-5; 7 positions match TRBD1. In germline, CDR1 is MNHEY, CDR2 SVGAGI. The V gene end was trimmed by 6 bases and the J gene end by 5 bases; junction bases not matched to a gene: 7. The CDR3 loop spans 14 amino acids. For the CDR3, the DNA is TGTGCCAGCAGCCCCGGGACAGCATATCAGCCCCAGCATTTT. This gives the protein CASSPGTAYQPQHF.

This rearrangement joins TRBV2 to TRBJ2-4; 11 bases are shared with TRBD2. The CDR3 is 14 amino acids. Germline CDR1 SNHLY, CDR2 FYNNEI. V was pared by 8 bases and J by 6 bases, with 6 bases of the junction left unmatched. The CDR3 DNA reads as TGTGCCAGCTCCGAGCTAGCGGGGGGAAACATTCAGTACTTC. This translates into CASSELAGGNIQYF. Full variable domain (missing parts from reference TRBV2 and TRBJ2-4): EPEVTQTPSHQVTQMGQEVILRCVPISNHLYFYWYRQILGQKVEFLVSFYNNEISEKSEIFDDQFSVERPDGSNFTLKIRSTKLEDSAMYFCASSELAGGNIQYFGAGTRLSVL.

The rearrangement uses TRBV6-1 and TRBJ1-6; 7 bases line up with TRBD1. The CDR3 totals 15 residues. Germline V gene data show CDR1 as MNHNS and CDR2 as SASEGT. V was clipped by 5 bases and J by 7 bases; unmatched bases: 8. As DNA, the CDR3 is TGTGCCAGCAGTAGGGACAGAGGGGACAATTCACCCCTCCACTTT. Translation: CASSRDRGDNSPLHF.

The chain recombines TRBV2 with TRBJ2-7; a weak D match, TRBD1 (6 bases). The CDR3 runs to 14 residues. Germline values: CDR1 SNHLY, CDR2 FYNNEI. Trimming stripped 4 bases from V and 1 base from J, with 11 bases between. The DNA of the CDR3 is TGTGCCAGCAGTGCTGGAGACAGGTCCTACGAGCAGTACTTC. Its protein is CASSAGDRSYEQYF.

V usage is TRBV5-6 and J usage is TRBJ1-3, with D perhaps TRBD1 (5 bases). Germline lookup yields CDR1 SGHDT and CDR2 YYEEEE. V was pared by 4 bases and J by 4 bases, with 9 bases between. The length of the CDR3 is 13 residues. CDR3 nucleotide sequence: TGTGCCAGCAGCCCAGGGACGGGAAACACCATATATTTT. The encoded protein is CASSPGTGNTIYF.

The chain couples TRBV7-2 to TRBJ2-1; D ambiguous. Trimming pared 1 base from V and 0 bases from J, leaving 7 bases between. The CDR3 totals 15 residues. Looked up from germline, CDR1 is SGHTA and CDR2 is FQGNSA. CDR3 loop: CASSLDVSSYNEQFF. In DNA form, the CDR3 reads TGTGCCAGCAGCTTAGATGTGAGCTCCTACAATGAGCAGTTCTTC.

The gene calls are TRBV5-5 and TRBJ1-5; D is uncertain. This CDR3 region has 15 residues. Per germline, CDR1 SGHKS and CDR2 YYEKEE (reference sequence). Trimming left V 0 bases short and J 1 base short, with 8 bases between. The CDR3 region is CASSLDLGSNQPQHF. Here the CDR3 DNA reads TGTGCCAGCAGCTTGGATCTGGGGAGCAATCAGCCCCAGCATTTT.

The rearrangement uses TRBV28 and TRBJ2-7, with 7 bases lining up with TRBD1. The CDR3 extends over 14 amino acids. The V segment lost 7 bases and the J segment 3 bases; nucleotides outside the gene matches: 9. Germline assignment: CDR1 MDHEN and CDR2 SYDVKM. CDR3 region: CASNLGQAVYEQYF. The CDR3 DNA reads TGTGCCAGCAATCTAGGACAGGCGGTCTACGAGCAGTACTTC. Complete variable domain (other parts from reference TRBV28 and TRBJ2-7): DVKVTQSSRYLVKRTGEKVFLECVQDMDHENMFWYRQDPGLGLRLIYFSYDVKMKEKGDIPEGYSVSREKKERFSLILESASTNQTSMYLCASNLGQAVYEQYFGPGTRLTVT.

The chain links TRBV27 to TRBJ2-1; D not certain. Deletions cut 8 bases from V and 4 bases from J, with 9 bases between. Germline V gene lookup returns CDR1 MNHEY and CDR2 SMNVEV (reference sequence). The CDR3 has 12 residues. CDR3 residues: CASGSFYNEQFF. The CDR3 nucleotides are TGTGCCAGCGGTTCTTTTTACAATGAGCAGTTCTTC.

J is TRBJ2-6 and V is TRBV7-3; D is uncertain. CDR1 SGHTA and CDR2 FQGTGA come from the germline V gene. This CDR3 is built from 17 residues. With 5 bases removed from V and 3 bases from J, the gap between germline ends came to 17 bases. The chain's CDR3 is CASSPVISGFGANVLTF. CDR3 sequence (DNA): TGTGCCAGCAGCCCCGTTATTTCCGGGTTTGGGGCCAACGTCCTGACTTTC.

This sequence joins TRBV7-3 and TRBJ1-1, with D perhaps TRBD1 (6 bases). CDR1 and CDR2 from the germline V gene are SGHTA and FQGTGA. The CDR3 covers 15 residues. The ends were cut back, 7 bases at V and 3 bases at J, with 18 bases in the middle. In DNA form, the CDR3 reads TGTGCCAGCACCCCGGGGGGGCAGAGGGACACTGAAGCTTTCTTT. Amino acid sequence: CASTPGGQRDTEAFF.

In nucleotides, the CDR3 is TGTGCCAGCAGTCCATATACAGGGAACACTGAAGCTTTCTTT. This encodes CASSPYTGNTEAFF. This sequence joins TRBV11-2 and TRBJ1-1; a weak D match, TRBD1 (5 bases). The CDR3 is made up of 14 amino acids. V lost 6 bases and J lost 1, with 12 bases in between. From germline, CDR1 is SGHAT and CDR2 FQNNGV.